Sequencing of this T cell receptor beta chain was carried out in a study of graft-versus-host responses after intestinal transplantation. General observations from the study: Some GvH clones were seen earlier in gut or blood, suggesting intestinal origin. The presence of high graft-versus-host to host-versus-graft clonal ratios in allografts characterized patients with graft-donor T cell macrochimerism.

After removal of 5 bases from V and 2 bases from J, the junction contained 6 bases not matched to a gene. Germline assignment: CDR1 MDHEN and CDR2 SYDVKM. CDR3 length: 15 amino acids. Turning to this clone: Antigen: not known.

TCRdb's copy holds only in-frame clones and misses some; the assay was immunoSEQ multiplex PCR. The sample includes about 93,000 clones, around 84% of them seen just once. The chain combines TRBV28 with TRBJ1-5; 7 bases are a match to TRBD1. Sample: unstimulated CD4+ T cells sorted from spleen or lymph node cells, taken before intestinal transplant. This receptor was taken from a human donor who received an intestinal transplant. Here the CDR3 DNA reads TGTGCCAGCAGTGGGCCTGACAGGGGCAATCAGCCCCAGCATTTT. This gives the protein CASSGPDRGNQPQHF.